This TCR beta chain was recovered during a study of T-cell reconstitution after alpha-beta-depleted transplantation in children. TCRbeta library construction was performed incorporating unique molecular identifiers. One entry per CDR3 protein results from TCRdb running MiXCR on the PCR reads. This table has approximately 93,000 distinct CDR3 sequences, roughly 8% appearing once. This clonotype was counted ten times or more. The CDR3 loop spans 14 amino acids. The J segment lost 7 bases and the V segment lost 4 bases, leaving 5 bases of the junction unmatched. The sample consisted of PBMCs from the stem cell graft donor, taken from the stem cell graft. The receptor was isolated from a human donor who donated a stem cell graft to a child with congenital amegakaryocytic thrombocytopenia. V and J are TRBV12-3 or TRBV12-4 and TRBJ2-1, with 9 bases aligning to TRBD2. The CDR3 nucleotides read TGTGCCAGCAGTTATAGCGGGAGTTTAAATGAGCAGTTCTTC. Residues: CASSYSGSLNEQFF.